This T cell receptor beta chain was profiled in a study of vaccination effects on CD4 cells after COVID-19. For this clone: Antigen: not known.

V was shortened by 3 bases and J by 0 bases, with 12 bases between the two germline ends. The CDR3 runs 15 residues. Germline assignment: CDR1 MNHEY and CDR2 SVGEGT. Culturing for more than 9 days preceded CD4+ T cell isolation. Vaccine administered to participants consisted of two doses of either BNT162b2 or mRNA-1273. Half-medium changes using IL-2 medium occurred on days 3 and 7. Sequenced by immunoSEQ multiplex PCR; TCRdb stores in-frame clones only, minus some. This table holds over 9,000 clones, around four fifths found once. The sequences come from CD4+ T cells from PBMCs cultured without peptide, collected after COVID-19 vaccination. V is TRBV6-2 or TRBV6-3 and J is TRBJ2-7; weak D call: TRBD2 (5 bases). The clonotype originates from a human donor who received a COVID-19 vaccine. The chain's CDR3 is CASSYPGIVSYEQYF. The DNA of the CDR3 is TGTGCCAGCAGTTATCCCGGGATCGTCTCCTACGAGCAGTACTTC.